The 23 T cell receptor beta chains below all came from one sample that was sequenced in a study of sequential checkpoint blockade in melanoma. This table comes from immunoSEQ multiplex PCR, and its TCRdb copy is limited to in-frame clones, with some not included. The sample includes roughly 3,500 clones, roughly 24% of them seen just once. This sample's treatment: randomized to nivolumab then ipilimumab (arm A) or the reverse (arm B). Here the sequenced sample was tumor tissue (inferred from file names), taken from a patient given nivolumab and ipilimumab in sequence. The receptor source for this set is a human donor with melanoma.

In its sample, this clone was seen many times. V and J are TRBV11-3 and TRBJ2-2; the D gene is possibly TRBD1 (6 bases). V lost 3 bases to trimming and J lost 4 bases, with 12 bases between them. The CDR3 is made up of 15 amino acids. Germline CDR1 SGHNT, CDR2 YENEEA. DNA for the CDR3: TGTGCCAGCAGCTTGGCCCCGGACAGCACCGGGGAGCTGTTTTTT. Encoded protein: CASSLAPDSTGELFF.

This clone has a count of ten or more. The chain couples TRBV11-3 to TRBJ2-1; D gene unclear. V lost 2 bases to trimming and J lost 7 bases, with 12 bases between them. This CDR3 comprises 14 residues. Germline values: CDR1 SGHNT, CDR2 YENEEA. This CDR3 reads CASSLKLSYNEQFF. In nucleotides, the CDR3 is TGTGCCAGCAGCTTAAAGTTAAGTTATAATGAGCAGTTCTTC. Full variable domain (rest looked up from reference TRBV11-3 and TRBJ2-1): EAGVVQSPRYKIIEKKQPVAFWCNPISGHNTLYWYLQNLGQGPELLIRYENEEAVDDSQLPKDRFSAERLKGVDSTLKIQPAELGDSAVYLCASSLKLSYNEQFFGPGTRLTVL.

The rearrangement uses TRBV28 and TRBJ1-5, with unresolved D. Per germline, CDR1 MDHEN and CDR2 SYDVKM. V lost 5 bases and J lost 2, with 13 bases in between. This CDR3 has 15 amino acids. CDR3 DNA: TGTGCCAGCAGTCCTAGACCGAGTGGCAATCAGCCCCAGCATTTT. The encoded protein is CASSPRPSGNQPQHF.

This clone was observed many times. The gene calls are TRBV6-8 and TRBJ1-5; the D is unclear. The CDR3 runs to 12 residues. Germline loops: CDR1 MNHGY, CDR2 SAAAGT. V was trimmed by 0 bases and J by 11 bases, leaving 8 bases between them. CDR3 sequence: CASSYSRQAQHF. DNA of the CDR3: TGTGCCAGCAGTTACTCGAGGCAGGCCCAGCATTTT.

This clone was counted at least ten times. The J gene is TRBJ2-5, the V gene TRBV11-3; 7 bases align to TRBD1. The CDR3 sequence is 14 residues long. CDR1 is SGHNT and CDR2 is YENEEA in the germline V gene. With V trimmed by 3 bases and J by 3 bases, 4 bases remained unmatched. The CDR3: CASSLGTDKETQYF. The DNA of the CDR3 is TGTGCCAGCAGCTTGGGGACAGATAAAGAGACCCAGTACTTC.

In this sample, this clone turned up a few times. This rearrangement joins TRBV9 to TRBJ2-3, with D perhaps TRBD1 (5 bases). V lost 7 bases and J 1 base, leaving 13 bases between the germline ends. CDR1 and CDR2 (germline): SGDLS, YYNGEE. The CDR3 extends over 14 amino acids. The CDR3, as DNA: TGTGCCAGCGGAGTAGGGGCAGGCACAGATACGCAGTATTTT. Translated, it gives CASGVGAGTDTQYF.

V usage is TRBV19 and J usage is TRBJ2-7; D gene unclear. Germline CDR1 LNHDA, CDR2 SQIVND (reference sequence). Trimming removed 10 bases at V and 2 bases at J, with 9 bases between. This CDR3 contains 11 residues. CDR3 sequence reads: CATTDAYEQYF. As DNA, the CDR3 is TGTGCCACTACGGATGCCTACGAGCAGTACTTC.

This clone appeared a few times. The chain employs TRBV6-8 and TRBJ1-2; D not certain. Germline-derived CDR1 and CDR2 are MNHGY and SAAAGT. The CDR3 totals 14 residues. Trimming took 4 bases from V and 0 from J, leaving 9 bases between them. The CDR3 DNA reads TGTGCCAGCAGTTCCCGAGGAGCTAACTATGGCTACACCTTC. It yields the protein CASSSRGANYGYTF.

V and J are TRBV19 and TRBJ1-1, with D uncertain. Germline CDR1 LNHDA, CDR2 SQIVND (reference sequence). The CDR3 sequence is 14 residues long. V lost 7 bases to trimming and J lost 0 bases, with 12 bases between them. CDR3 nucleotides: TGTGCCAGTACAATTACCCCAGTGAACACTGAAGCTTTCTTT. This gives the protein CASTITPVNTEAFF.

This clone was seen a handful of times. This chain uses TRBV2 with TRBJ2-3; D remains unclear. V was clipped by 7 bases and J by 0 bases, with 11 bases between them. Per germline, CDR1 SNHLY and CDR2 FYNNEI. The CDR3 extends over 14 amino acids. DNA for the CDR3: TGTGCCAGCACAGACTCGCCAAGCACAGATACGCAGTATTTT. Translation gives CASTDSPSTDTQYF.

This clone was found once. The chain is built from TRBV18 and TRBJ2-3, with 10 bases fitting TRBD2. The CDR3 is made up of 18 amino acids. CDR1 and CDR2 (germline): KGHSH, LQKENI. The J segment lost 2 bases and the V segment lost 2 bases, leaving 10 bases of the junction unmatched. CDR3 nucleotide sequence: TGTGCCAGCTCACCAAATACTGCTAGCGGGGGCTACACAGATACGCAGTATTTT. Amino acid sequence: CASSPNTASGGYTDTQYF.

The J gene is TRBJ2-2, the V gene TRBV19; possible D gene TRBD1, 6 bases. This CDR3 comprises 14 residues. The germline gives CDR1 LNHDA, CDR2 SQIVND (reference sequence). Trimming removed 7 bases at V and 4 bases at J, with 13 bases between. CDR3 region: CASNTGISTGELFF. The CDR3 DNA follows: TGTGCCAGTAACACAGGGATTAGCACCGGGGAGCTGTTTTTT.

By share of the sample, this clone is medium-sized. For the CDR3, the DNA is TGTGCCAGCAGCGCTAGGGGAGCCCTCACCGGGGAGCTGTTTTTT. It translates to CASSARGALTGELFF. This rearrangement joins TRBV11-3 to TRBJ2-2; D possibly matches TRBD1 or TRBD2 (5 bases each). The CDR3 length is 15 residues. V was pared by 5 bases and J by 4 bases, with 14 bases between. The V gene's germline CDR1 is SGHNT and CDR2 YENEEA.

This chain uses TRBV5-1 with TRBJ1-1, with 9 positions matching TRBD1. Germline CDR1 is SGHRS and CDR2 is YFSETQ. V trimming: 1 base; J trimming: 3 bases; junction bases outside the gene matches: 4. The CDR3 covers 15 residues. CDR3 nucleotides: TGCGCCAGCAGCTTGCAGGGACAGGGTTACACTGAAGCTTTCTTT. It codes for CASSLQGQGYTEAFF.

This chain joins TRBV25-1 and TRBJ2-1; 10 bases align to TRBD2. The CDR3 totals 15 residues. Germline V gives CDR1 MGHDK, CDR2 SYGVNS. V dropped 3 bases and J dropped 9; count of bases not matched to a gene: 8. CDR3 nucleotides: TGTGCCAGCAGTGACGCTAGCGGGAGAAGGGGTGAGCAGTTCTTC. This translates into CASSDASGRRGEQFF.

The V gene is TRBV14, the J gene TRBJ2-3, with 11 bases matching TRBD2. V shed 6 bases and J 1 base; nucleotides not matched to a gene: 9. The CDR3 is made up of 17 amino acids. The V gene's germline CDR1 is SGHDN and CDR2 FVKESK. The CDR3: CASSRLAGHERTDTQYF. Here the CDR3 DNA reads TGTGCCAGCAGTCGACTAGCGGGGCACGAACGCACAGATACGCAGTATTTT.

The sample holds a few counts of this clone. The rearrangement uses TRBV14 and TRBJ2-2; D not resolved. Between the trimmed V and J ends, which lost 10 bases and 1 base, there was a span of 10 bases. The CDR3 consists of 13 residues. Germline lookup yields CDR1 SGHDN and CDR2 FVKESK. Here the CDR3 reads CATRRVNTGELFF. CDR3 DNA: TGTGCCACTCGGCGAGTGAACACCGGGGAGCTGTTTTTT.

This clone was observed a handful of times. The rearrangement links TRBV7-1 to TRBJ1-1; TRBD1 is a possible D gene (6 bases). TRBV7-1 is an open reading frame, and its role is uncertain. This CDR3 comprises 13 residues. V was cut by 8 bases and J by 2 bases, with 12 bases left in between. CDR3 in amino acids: CASRDNINTEAFF. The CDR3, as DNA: TGTGCCAGCCGGGACAACATTAACACTGAAGCTTTCTTT.

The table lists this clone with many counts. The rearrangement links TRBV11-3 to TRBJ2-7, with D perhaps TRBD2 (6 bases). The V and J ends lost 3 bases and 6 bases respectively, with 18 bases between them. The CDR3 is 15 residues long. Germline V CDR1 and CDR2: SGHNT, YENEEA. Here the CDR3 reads CASSLDEGGAPEQYF. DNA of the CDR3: TGTGCCAGCAGCTTGGACGAGGGAGGAGCGCCCGAGCAGTACTTC.

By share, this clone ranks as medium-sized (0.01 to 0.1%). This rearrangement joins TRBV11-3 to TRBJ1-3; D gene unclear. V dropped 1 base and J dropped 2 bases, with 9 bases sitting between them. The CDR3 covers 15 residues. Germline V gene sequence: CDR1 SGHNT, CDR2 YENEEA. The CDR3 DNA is TGTGCCAGCAGCTTAGGCCATGACACTGGAAACACCATATATTTT. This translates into CASSLGHDTGNTIYF.

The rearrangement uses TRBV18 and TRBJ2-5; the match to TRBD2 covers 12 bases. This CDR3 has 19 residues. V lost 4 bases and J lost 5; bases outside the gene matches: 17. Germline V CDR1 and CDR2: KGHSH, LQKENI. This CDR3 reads CASSRLAGGPIRQSETQYF. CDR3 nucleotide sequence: TGTGCCAGCTCACGTCTAGCGGGAGGGCCAATTAGGCAATCGGAGACCCAGTACTTC.

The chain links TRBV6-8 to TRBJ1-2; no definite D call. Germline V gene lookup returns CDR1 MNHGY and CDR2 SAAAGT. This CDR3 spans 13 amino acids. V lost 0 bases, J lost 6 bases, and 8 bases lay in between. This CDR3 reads CASSYSSGNGYTF. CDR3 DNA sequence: TGTGCCAGCAGTTACTCTTCTGGGAATGGCTACACCTTC.

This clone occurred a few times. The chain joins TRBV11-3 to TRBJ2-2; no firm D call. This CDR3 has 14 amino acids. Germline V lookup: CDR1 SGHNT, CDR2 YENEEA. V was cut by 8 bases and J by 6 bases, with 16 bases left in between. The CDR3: CASEKEIRSGELFF. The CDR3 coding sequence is TGTGCCAGCGAAAAAGAAATAAGATCCGGGGAGCTGTTTTTT.